These 27 T cell receptor beta chains share one sample of origin, sequenced in a study of shared clonotypes between healthy human individuals. The naive CD8 subset, CD45RO-negative cells positively selected for CCR7, excluded terminally differentiated effector memory CD45RA+ cells. Clones were read by immunoSEQ multiplex PCR, and TCRdb kept only the in-frame ones, dropping some. This table holds 1.5 million to 2.5 million clones, about 95% found once. What was sequenced was naive CD8+ T cells sorted from blood. These receptors all stem from a man younger than 35 in good health.

Comments on this clone: A junction boundary mismatches the germline segment, possibly from a read error. This chain links TRBV7-6 with TRBJ2-7; 7 bases fit TRBD2. This CDR3 spans 14 amino acids. CDR1 SGHVS and CDR2 FNYEAQ come from the germline V gene. Here the CDR3 DNA reads TGTGCCAGCAGCAGGAGCGGGACGTCCTCCGAGCAGTACTTC. Amino acids: CASSRSGTSSEQYF.

As for this clone: Other DNA sequences of this sample code for an identical CDR3. This sequence joins TRBV4-1 and TRBJ2-6; the match to TRBD1 covers 7 bases. In germline, CDR1 is MGHRA, CDR2 YSYEKL. V was clipped by 3 bases and J by 3 bases; unmatched bases: 5. This CDR3 is built from 16 residues. CDR3 sequence: CASSQETGYGANVLTF. The DNA of the CDR3 is TGCGCCAGCAGCCAGGAGACAGGGTATGGGGCCAACGTCCTGACTTTC.

This chain links TRBV13 with TRBJ2-5; tentative D call: TRBD1 (6 bases). Between the trimmed V and J ends, which lost 5 bases and 3 bases, there was a span of 10 bases. Per germline, CDR1 PRHDT and CDR2 FYEKMQ (reference sequence). The CDR3 runs 13 residues. CDR3 sequence reads: CASSPEGEETQYF. CDR3 bases: TGTGCCAGCAGCCCAGAGGGGGAAGAGACCCAGTACTTC.

J is TRBJ2-7 and V is TRBV18; 7 positions agree with TRBD1. Germline V CDR1 and CDR2: KGHSH, LQKENI. Trimming cost V 3 bases and J 2 bases; bases outside gene matches: 4. The CDR3 contains 14 residues. The CDR3 is CASSPGQSTYEQYF. CDR3 DNA sequence: TGTGCCAGCTCACCGGGACAGAGCACCTACGAGCAGTACTTC.

V and J are TRBV2 and TRBJ2-7; 9 nucleotides align to TRBD1. This CDR3 has 14 residues. The V gene's germline CDR1 is SNHLY and CDR2 FYNNEI. V was clipped by 5 bases and J by 6 bases; unmatched bases: 8. CDR3 loop: CASSQSRTGVEQYF. CDR3 DNA sequence: TGTGCCAGCAGTCAATCCCGGACAGGGGTCGAGCAGTACTTC.

V is TRBV7-9 and J is TRBJ2-1; TRBD2 agrees at 7 bases. CDR1 and CDR2 from the germline V gene are SEHNR and FQNEAQ (reference sequence). V was pared by 5 bases and J by 2 bases, with 15 bases of the junction left unmatched. The length of the CDR3 is 18 residues. The DNA for the CDR3 is TGTGCCAGCAGCGGTAGCCCCTGGCGGAGCGGGGCCTACAATGAGCAGTTCTTC. It translates to CASSGSPWRSGAYNEQFF.

The rearrangement links TRBV7-6 to TRBJ1-1; D call uncertain. This CDR3 is built from 14 residues. CDR1 is SGHVS, CDR2 FNYEAQ, per germline. V lost 1 base, J lost 2 bases, and 8 bases lay in between. CDR3 in amino acids: CASSLGGFNTEAFF. In DNA form, the CDR3 reads TGTGCCAGCAGCTTAGGGGGTTTTAACACTGAAGCTTTCTTT. Full variable domain (outside the CDR3, taken from reference TRBV7-6 and TRBJ1-1): GAGVSQSPRYKVTKRGQDVALRCDPISGHVSLYWYRQALGQGPEFLTYFNYEAQQDKSGLPNDRFSAERPEGSISTLTIQRTEQRDSAMYRCASSLGGFNTEAFFGQGTRLTVV.

The rearrangement uses TRBV10-1 and TRBJ2-2; no definite D call. This CDR3 contains 14 residues. Germline V gene lookup returns CDR1 WNHNN and CDR2 SYGVQD (reference sequence). The ends were cut back, 3 bases at V and 7 bases at J, with 12 bases in the middle. Here the CDR3 reads CASSDHGANGELFF. In nucleotides, the CDR3 is TGCGCCAGCAGTGATCATGGAGCGAACGGGGAGCTGTTTTTT.

The chain is built from TRBV14 and TRBJ2-3; D remains ambiguous. V was cut by 0 bases and J by 2 bases, with 9 bases left in between. The germline CDR1 and CDR2 sequences are SGHDN and FVKESK. This CDR3 has 15 residues. CDR3 DNA sequence: TGTGCCAGCAGCCAAGATGTCGGCGTCACAGATACGCAGTATTTT. This codes for CASSQDVGVTDTQYF.

The chain joins TRBV5-6 to TRBJ1-5; 7 positions match TRBD1. Germline CDR1 SGHDT, CDR2 YYEEEE. Trimming at V came to 0 bases and at J to 1 base, leaving 10 bases not matched to a gene. This CDR3 is 18 amino acids long. The CDR3 region is CASSLGAAGTASNQPQHF. CDR3 nucleotide sequence: TGTGCCAGCAGCTTGGGTGCGGCCGGGACAGCAAGCAATCAGCCCCAGCATTTT.

The V call is TRBV6-6, the J call TRBJ1-1, with D perhaps TRBD1 (6 bases). The V gene lost 5 bases and the J gene lost 3 bases, with 19 bases spanning the gap. The CDR3 loop spans 16 amino acids. Germline assignment: CDR1 MNHNY and CDR2 SVGAGI (reference sequence). CDR3 amino acids: CASSVDGQPWDTEAFF. The DNA for the CDR3 is TGTGCCAGCAGTGTAGATGGACAGCCATGGGACACTGAAGCTTTCTTT.

The J gene is TRBJ1-3, the V gene TRBV5-4; 8 positions match TRBD1. In germline, CDR1 is SGHNT, CDR2 YYREEE (reference sequence). The CDR3 loop spans 15 amino acids. The trim removed 9 bases at V and 4 bases at J, leaving 12 bases unmatched. CDR3 sequence reads: CAIAKSTGGGNTIYF. CDR3 DNA: TGTGCCATCGCGAAGTCTACAGGGGGAGGAAACACCATATATTTT. The full variable domain, completed using reference TRBV5-4 and TRBJ1-3, is ETGVTQSPTHLIKTRGQQVTLRCSSQSGHNTVSWYQQALGQGPQFIFQYYREEENGRGNFPPRFSGLQFPNYSSELNVNALELDDSALYLCAIAKSTGGGNTIYFGEGSWLTVV.

Regarding this clone: Other DNA sequences in the same sample also yield this CDR3. Written as DNA, the CDR3 is TGCGCCAGCAGCTTGCGGGGGGTATACAATGAGCAGTTCTTC. Translation: CASSLRGVYNEQFF. This chain connects TRBV5-1 to TRBJ2-1; 7 nucleotides align to TRBD2. Germline loops: CDR1 SGHRS, CDR2 YFSETQ. The length of the CDR3 is 14 residues. With 1 base clipped from V and 4 bases from J, the junction kept 2 bases outside the gene matches.

V gene TRBV19 combines with J gene TRBJ2-7, with TRBD1 identical over 9 bases. This CDR3 contains 14 residues. Germline loops: CDR1 LNHDA, CDR2 SQIVND (reference sequence). Germline trimming cut 4 bases from V and 4 bases from J; bases unmatched to any gene: 5. The CDR3: CASSSRTGAYEQYF. The CDR3 DNA reads as TGTGCCAGTAGTAGCCGGACAGGGGCGTACGAGCAGTACTTC.

Comment on this clone: The sample carries other DNA sequences with the same CDR3. The chain is built from TRBV27 and TRBJ2-1; no firm D call. V was pared by 0 bases and J by 7 bases, with 7 bases between. Per the germline V gene, CDR1 is MNHEY and CDR2 is SMNVEV (reference sequence). There are 13 residues in the CDR3. The CDR3 spells CASSLSGWNEQFF. The CDR3 bases are TGTGCCAGCAGTTTATCGGGTTGGAATGAGCAGTTCTTC.

In DNA, the CDR3 is TGTGCCAGCAGTGTTGAGGCGGGAGCGGCCGGGGAGCTGTTTTTT. Its protein product is CASSVEAGAAGELFF. This chain links TRBV2 with TRBJ2-2; 7 nucleotides match TRBD2. The CDR3 is made up of 15 amino acids. J gave up 6 bases and V 4 bases, and 8 bases lay outside the gene matches. Germline V lookup: CDR1 SNHLY, CDR2 FYNNEI.

V and J are TRBV11-1 and TRBJ2-1; unclear D gene. Trimming took off 7 bases at V and 4 bases at J, with 17 bases between the two ends. The CDR3 consists of 15 residues. The germline gives CDR1 SGHAT, CDR2 FQDESV (reference sequence). CDR3 sequence: CASTKARDTYNEQFF. The DNA for the CDR3 is TGTGCCAGCACCAAAGCCAGAGACACGTACAATGAGCAGTTCTTC.

About this clone: This sample also contains other DNA sequences that code for the same CDR3. V and J are TRBV9 and TRBJ2-7; D might be TRBD2 (7 bases). With 3 bases removed from V and 1 base from J, the gap between germline ends came to 11 bases. Per germline, CDR1 SGDLS and CDR2 YYNGEE. The CDR3 sequence is 14 residues long. DNA for the CDR3: TGTGCCAGCAGCGCAGAGGGGGGGTCCTACGAGCAGTACTTC. Translated: CASSAEGGSYEQYF.

The chain joins TRBV7-9 to TRBJ1-1; D not resolved. From germline, CDR1 is SEHNR and CDR2 FQNEAQ (reference sequence). The CDR3 covers 11 residues. V lost 5 bases, J lost 5 bases, and 6 bases lay in between. The CDR3 DNA reads TGTGCCAGCAGCATTGGAACTGAAGCTTTCTTT. Translating it yields CASSIGTEAFF.

This chain connects TRBV7-2 to TRBJ2-7; D perhaps matches TRBD2 (6 bases). V gave up 1 base and J gave up 3 bases, with 13 bases separating them. The CDR3 runs to 15 residues. Germline V gene sequence: CDR1 SGHTA, CDR2 FQGNSA. In DNA form, the CDR3 reads TGTGCCAGCAGCTTAGGCGGGGACCGGATCTACGAGCAGTACTTC. As protein: CASSLGGDRIYEQYF.

The chain has TRBV4-3 and TRBJ2-3; TRBD2 agrees at 7 bases. Per germline, CDR1 LGHNA and CDR2 YSLEER. Trimming took 1 base from V and 5 from J; bases not matched to a gene: 3. The CDR3 length is 14 residues. CDR3 bases: TGCGCCAGCAGCCAAGTTGGGAGGGGAGATACGCAGTATTTT. This encodes CASSQVGRGDTQYF.

Note on this clone: Other DNA sequences from this sample encode an identical CDR3 as well. This sequence joins TRBV6-5 and TRBJ2-5; 9 positions match TRBD2. This CDR3 is 15 amino acids long. Losses at the gene ends were 2 bases for V and 1 base for J; bases not matched to a gene: 2. Germline V CDR1 and CDR2: MNHEY, SVGAGI. The CDR3 nucleotides are TGTGCCAGCAGTTACAGCGGGGGGCTCCAAGAGACCCAGTACTTC. As protein: CASSYSGGLQETQYF.

The V call is TRBV11-2, the J call TRBJ2-5, with TRBD2 matching over 12 bases. CDR3 length: 18 residues. V lost 5 bases and J lost 1; bases outside the gene matches: 11. Looked up from germline, CDR1 is SGHAT and CDR2 is FQNNGV. The CDR3 DNA is TGTGCCAGCAGCGTAGGCCAGCTGACTAGCGGGAGCCAAGAGACCCAGTACTTC. Translated: CASSVGQLTSGSQETQYF.

This clone was recorded only once. The gene calls are TRBV5-6 and TRBJ2-1; TRBD2 aligns across 8 bases. The V gene end was trimmed by 4 bases and the J gene end by 3 bases; junction bases not matched to a gene: 6. Germline V gives CDR1 SGHDT, CDR2 YYEEEE. CDR3 length: 15 amino acids. The CDR3 protein is CASSELLADYNEQFF. The CDR3 DNA sequence: TGTGCCAGCAGCGAGCTACTAGCGGACTACAATGAGCAGTTCTTC.

The V call is TRBV6-1, the J call TRBJ2-3, with a tentative D call TRBD2 (5 bases). CDR1 is MNHNS, CDR2 SASEGT, per germline. The CDR3 length is 15 residues. Trimming left V 1 base short and J 0 bases short, with 8 bases between. CDR3 sequence reads: CASSEVRASTDTQYF. Written as DNA, the CDR3 is TGTGCCAGCAGTGAAGTGCGGGCGAGCACAGATACGCAGTATTTT.

The chain employs TRBV10-2 and TRBJ2-1; D call uncertain. In germline, CDR1 is WSHSY, CDR2 SAAADI. V was clipped by 4 bases and J by 6 bases, with 10 bases between them. This CDR3 is 13 amino acids long. In DNA, the CDR3 is TGCGCCAGCAGTGTACGAACCCCCAATGAGCAGTTCTTC. Amino acids: CASSVRTPNEQFF.

The chain recombines TRBV5-1 with TRBJ2-7; D might be TRBD1 (5 bases). Germline V gene data show CDR1 as SGHRS and CDR2 as YFSETQ. The CDR3 has 14 amino acids. V was shortened by 4 bases and J by 3 bases, with 14 bases between the two germline ends. CDR3 DNA: TGCGCCAGCAGCATTCAGGGAATCGGCTACGAGCAGTACTTC. Amino acids: CASSIQGIGYEQYF.